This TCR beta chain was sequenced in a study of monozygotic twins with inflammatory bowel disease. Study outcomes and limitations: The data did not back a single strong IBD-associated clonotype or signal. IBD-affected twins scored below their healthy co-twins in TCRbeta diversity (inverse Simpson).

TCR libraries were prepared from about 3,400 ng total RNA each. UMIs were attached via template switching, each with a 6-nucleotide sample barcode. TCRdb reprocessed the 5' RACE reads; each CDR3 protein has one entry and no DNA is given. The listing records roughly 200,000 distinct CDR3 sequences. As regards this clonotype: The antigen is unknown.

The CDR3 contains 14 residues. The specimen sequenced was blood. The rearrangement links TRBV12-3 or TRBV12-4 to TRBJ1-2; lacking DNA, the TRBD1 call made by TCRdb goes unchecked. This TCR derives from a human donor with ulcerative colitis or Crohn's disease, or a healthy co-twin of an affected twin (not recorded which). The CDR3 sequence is CASRPGQGSYGYTF.